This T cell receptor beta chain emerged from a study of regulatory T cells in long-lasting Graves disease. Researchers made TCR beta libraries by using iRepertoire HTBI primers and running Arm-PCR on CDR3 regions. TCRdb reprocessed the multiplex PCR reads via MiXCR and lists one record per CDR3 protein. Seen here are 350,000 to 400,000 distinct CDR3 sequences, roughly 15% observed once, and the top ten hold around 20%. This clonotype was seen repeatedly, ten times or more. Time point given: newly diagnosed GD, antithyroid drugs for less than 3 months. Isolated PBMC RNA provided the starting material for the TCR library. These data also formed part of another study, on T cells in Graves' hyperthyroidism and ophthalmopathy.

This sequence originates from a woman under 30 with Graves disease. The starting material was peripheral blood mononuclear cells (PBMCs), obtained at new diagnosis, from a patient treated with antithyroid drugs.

Written as DNA, the CDR3 is TGTGCCTGGAGTGTCCCAGGTTTGGGCTACACCTTC. Residues: CAWSVPGLGYTF. The chain carries TRBV30 and TRBJ1-2; D gene ambiguous. Germline V lookup: CDR1 GTSNPN, CDR2 SVGIG (reference sequence). The CDR3 consists of 12 residues. Trimming took off 0 bases at V and 8 bases at J, with 10 bases between the two ends.